Listed here are 6 T cell receptor beta chains from one sample, sequenced in a study of human T cells and chemical hapten exposure (TCRdb year 2021). The sample's time point label is to be understood as: patch test 3, about 24 weeks after DPC sensitization. Per the publication, the treatment or condition label means: therapeutic diphenylcyclopropenone sensitization with weekly scalp DPC. Library prep was done by RACE. Sequencing relied on a NextSeq 500. TCRdb handled the public reads itself, with Q25 trimming in fastp and clone calling in MiXCR, and kept productive beta chains. Rows are combined by CDR3 protein, so each entry shows the most common genes and DNA. The sample table lists about 90,000 distinct CDR3 sequences, 11% of them with a count of one. About 0.95% of the sample is held by the ten biggest clonotypes. Sample: whole blood, taken in connection with sensitization to the hapten diphenylcyclopropenone (DPC). All receptors come from a woman aged 30 to 39 with alopecia areata. Some clones in this sample may be carry-over from other donors' samples.

A word on this clonotype: A clone one base away is much larger, so this may be a read error. The chain recombines TRBV28 with TRBJ1-4; D is undetermined. The CDR3 runs to 12 residues. Germline CDR1 MDHEN, CDR2 SYDVKM. V gave up 4 bases and J gave up 0 bases, with 0 bases separating them. CDR3 region: CASSSTNEKLFF. In DNA, the CDR3 is TGTGCCAGCAGTTCAACTAATGAAAAACTGTTTTTT.

This clonotype was seen more than once but under ten times. J is TRBJ2-3 and V is TRBV5-5, with D possibly being TRBD1 (5 bases). Trimming removed 3 bases at V and 1 base at J, with 21 bases between. The CDR3 has 18 residues. Germline V gene sequence: CDR1 SGHKS, CDR2 YYEKEE (reference sequence). Here the CDR3 reads CASSSLTDFLYGTDTQYF. CDR3 bases: TGTGCCAGCAGCTCCCTGACAGACTTTCTTTACGGCACAGATACGCAGTATTTT. Complete variable domain (other parts from reference TRBV5-5 and TRBJ2-3): DAGVTQSPTHLIKTRGQQVTLRCSPISGHKSVSWYQQVLGQGPQFIFQYYEKEERGRGNFPDRFSARQFPNYSSELNVNALLLGDSALYLCASSSLTDFLYGTDTQYFGPGTRLTVL.

This clonotype was recorded at least ten times. The chain links TRBV20-1 to TRBJ2-7; D is possibly TRBD1 (5 bases). The V end lost 6 bases, the J end lost 2 bases, and 17 bases lay between the germline ends. This CDR3 is built from 14 residues. The germline V gene has CDR1 DFQATT and CDR2 SNEGSKA (reference sequence). The CDR3 loop reads CSAQGRSSTYEQYF. In DNA form, the CDR3 reads TGCAGTGCGCAGGGCAGGTCTAGTACCTACGAGCAGTACTTC.

The CDR3: CSVRDGNLQETQYF. In DNA, the CDR3 is TGCAGCGTTAGGGACGGGAATCTACAAGAGACCCAGTACTTC. The chain links TRBV29-1 to TRBJ2-5, with D perhaps being TRBD1 or TRBD2 (5 bases each). CDR1 SQVTM and CDR2 ANQGSEA come from the germline V gene. V lost 5 bases, J lost 2 bases, and 15 bases lay in between. The CDR3 loop spans 14 amino acids.

This clonotype was detected a few times. This chain joins TRBV6-6 and TRBJ1-5, with 7 nucleotides matching TRBD1. The CDR3 runs to 13 residues. CDR1 and CDR2 from the germline V gene are MNHNY and SVGAGI (reference sequence). The V gene end was trimmed by 6 bases and the J gene end by 3 bases; junction bases not matched to a gene: 2. The CDR3 nucleotides are TGTGCCAGCAGGGGACAGCCCAATCAGCCCCAGCATTTT. This codes for CASRGQPNQPQHF.

The rearrangement joins TRBV5-6 to TRBJ2-7, with 8 bases fitting TRBD1. This CDR3 is 14 amino acids long. Germline CDR1 reads SGHDT; CDR2 reads YYEEEE. Trimming cost V 0 bases and J 3 bases; bases outside gene matches: 2. CDR3 bases: TGTGCCAGCAGCTTGGTAGGACAGGGCTACGAGCAGTACTTC. It yields the protein CASSLVGQGYEQYF.